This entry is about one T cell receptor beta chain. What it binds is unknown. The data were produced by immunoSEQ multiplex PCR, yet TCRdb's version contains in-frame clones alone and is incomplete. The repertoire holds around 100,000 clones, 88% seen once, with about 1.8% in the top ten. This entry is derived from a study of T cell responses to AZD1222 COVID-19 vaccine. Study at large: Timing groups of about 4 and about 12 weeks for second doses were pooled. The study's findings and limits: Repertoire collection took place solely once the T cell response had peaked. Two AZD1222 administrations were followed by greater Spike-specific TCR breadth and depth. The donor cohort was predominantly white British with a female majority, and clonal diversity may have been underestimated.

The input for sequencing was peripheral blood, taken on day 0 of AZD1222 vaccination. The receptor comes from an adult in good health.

CDR3 nucleotides: TGTGCCAGCAGCCCAGTTGACGATCACCCCAATCAGCCCCAGCATTTT. As protein: CASSPVDDHPNQPQHF. The rearrangement links TRBV7-8 to TRBJ1-5; D is uncertain. The V end was cut by 5 bases, the J end by 3 bases, with 17 bases between. The CDR3 spans 16 residues. Per germline, CDR1 SGHVS and CDR2 FQNEAQ. The variable domain in full, with the rest retrieved from reference TRBV7-8 and TRBJ1-5, is GAGVSQSPRYKVAKRGQDVALRCDPISGHVSLFWYQQALGQGPEFLTYFQNEAQLDKSGLPSDRFFAERPEGSVSTLKIQRTQQEDSAVYLCASSPVDDHPNQPQHFGDGTRLSIL.